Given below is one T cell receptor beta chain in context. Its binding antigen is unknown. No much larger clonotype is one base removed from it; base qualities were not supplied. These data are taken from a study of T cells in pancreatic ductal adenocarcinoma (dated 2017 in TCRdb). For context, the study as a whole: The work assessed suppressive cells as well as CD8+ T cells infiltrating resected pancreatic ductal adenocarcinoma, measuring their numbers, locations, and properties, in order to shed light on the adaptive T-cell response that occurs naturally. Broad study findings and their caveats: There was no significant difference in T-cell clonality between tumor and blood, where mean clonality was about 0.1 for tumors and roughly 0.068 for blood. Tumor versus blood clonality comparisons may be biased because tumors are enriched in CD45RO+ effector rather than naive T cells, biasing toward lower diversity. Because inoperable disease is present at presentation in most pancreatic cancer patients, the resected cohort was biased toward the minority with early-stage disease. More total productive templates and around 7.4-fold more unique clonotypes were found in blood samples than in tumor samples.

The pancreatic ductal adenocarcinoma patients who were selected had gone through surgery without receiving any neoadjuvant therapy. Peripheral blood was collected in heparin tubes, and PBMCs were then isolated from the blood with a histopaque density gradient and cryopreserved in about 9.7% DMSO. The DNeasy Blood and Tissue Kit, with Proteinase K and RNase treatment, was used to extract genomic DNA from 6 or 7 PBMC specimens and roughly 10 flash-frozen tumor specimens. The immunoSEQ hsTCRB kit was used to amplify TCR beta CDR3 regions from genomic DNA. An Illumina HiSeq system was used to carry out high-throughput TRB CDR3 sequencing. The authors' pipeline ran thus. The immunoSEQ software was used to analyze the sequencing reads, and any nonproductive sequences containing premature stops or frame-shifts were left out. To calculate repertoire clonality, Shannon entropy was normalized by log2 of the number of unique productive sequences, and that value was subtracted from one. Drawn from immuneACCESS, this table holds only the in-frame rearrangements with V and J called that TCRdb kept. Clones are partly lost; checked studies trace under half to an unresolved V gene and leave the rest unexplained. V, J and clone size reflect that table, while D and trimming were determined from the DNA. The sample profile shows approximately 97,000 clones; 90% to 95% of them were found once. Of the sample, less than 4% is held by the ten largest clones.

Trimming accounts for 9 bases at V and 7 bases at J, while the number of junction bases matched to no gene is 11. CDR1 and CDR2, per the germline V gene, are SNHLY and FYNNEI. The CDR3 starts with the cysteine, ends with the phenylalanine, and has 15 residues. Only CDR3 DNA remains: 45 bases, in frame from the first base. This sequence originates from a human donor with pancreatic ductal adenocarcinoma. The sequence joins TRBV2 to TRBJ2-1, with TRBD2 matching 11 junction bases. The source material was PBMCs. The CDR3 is CASLILAGVGNEQFF. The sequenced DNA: TGTGCCAGTTTAATACTAGCGGGAGTCGGAAATGAGCAGTTCTTC.